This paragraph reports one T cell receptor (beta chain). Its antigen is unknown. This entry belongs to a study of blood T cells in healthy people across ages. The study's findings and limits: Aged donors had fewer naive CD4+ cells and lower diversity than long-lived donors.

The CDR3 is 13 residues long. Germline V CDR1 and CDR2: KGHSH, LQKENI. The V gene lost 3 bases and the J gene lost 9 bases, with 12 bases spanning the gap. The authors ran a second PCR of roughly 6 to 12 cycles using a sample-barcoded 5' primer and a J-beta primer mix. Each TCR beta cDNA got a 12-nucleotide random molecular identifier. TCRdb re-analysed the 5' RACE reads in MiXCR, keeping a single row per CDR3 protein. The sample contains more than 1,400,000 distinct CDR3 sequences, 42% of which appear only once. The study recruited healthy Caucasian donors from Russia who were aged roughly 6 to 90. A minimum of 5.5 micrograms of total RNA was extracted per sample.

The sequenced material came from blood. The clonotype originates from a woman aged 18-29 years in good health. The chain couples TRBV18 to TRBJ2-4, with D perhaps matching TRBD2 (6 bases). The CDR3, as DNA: TGTGCCAGCTCACCCCTGGGGGAGGCCATTCAGTACTTC. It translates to CASSPLGEAIQYF.